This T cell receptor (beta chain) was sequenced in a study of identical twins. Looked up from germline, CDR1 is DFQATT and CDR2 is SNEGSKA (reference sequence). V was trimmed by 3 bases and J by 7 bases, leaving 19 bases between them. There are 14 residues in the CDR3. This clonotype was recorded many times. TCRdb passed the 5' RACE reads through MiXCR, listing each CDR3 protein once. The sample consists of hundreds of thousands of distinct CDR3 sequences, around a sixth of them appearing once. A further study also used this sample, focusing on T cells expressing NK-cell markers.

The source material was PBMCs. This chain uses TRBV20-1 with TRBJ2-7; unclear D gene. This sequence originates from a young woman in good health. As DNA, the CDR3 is TGCAGTGCTAGTAAATTCCAGAGTGACGGAGAGCAGTACTTC. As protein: CSASKFQSDGEQYF.